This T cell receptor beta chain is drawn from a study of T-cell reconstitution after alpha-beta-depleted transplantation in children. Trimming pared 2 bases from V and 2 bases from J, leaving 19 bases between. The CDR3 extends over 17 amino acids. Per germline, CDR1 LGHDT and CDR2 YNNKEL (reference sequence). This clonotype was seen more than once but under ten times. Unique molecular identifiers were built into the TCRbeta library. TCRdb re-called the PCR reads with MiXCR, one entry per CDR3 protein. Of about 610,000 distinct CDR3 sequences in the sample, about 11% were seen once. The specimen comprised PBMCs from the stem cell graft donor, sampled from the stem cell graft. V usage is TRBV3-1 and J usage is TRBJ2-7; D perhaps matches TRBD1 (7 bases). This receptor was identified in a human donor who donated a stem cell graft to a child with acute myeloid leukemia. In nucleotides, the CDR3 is TGTGCCAGCAGCCAACGTCCGGCCCAGGGGGGCACCTACGAGCAGTACTTC. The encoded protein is CASSQRPAQGGTYEQYF.